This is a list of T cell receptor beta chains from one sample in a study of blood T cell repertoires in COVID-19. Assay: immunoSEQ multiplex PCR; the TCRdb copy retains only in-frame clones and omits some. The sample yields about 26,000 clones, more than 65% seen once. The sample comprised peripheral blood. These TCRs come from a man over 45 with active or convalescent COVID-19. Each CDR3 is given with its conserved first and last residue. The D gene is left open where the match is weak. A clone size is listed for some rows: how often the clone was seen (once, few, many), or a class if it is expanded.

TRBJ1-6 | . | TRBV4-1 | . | TGCGCCAGCAGCCAAGAAGGTCGACAGAGGAATTCACCCCTCCACTTT | CASSQEGRQRNSPLHF
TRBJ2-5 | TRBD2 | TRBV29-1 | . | TGCAGCGTGCGGGGGGGCCAAGAGACCCAGTACTTC | CSVRGGQETQYF
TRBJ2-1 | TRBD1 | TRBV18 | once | TGTGCCAGCTCACCATGGGACAGGGCTGACAATGAGCAGTTCTTC | CASSPWDRADNEQFF
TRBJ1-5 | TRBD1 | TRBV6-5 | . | TGTGCCAGCCAGGGGGTCATATATCAGCCCCAGCATTTT | CASQGVIYQPQHF
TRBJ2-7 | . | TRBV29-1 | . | TGCAGCGCCGACGGAGGCTCCTACGAGCAGTACTTC | CSADGGSYEQYF
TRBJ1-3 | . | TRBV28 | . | TGTGCCAGCAGTCCCACAGGGATTGAAAACACCATATATTTT | CASSPTGIENTIYF
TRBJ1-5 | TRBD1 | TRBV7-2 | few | TGTGCCAGCAGCGAATGGGACAGGGCTCAGCCCCAGCATTTT | CASSEWDRAQPQHF
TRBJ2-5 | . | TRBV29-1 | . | TGCAGCGTTGCGGAGGGTGGGGAGACCCAGTACTTC | CSVAEGGETQYF
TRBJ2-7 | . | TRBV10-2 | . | TGCGCCAGCAAGCCGGGAAACTCCTACGAGCAGTACTTC | CASKPGNSYEQYF
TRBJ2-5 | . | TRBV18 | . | TGTGCCAGCTCACCAGGCGGCCAGCCCCAGTACTTC | CASSPGGQPQYF
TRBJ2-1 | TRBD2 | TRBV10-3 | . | TGTGCCATCAGTGAGGATAGAGGACTAGCCACCCTCAATGAGCAGTTCTTC | CAISEDRGLATLNEQFF
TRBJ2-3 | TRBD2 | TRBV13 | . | TGTGCCAGCAGCCCCGCGGGAGCGGGAACAGATACGCAGTATTTT | CASSPAGAGTDTQYF
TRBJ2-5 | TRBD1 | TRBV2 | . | TGTGCCAGCAGTGATATGAGGGGGCTAGAGACCCAGTACTTC | CASSDMRGLETQYF
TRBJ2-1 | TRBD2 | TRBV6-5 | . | TGTGCCAGCAGGGTAATCGCGGGAGGGCCTGGTGAGCAGTTCTTC | CASRVIAGGPGEQFF
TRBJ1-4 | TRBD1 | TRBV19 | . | TGTGCCAGTGCAGATGCTCGACAGGGCCGGGAAAAACTGTTTTTT | CASADARQGREKLFF
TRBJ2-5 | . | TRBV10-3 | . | TGTGCCATCAGTGCCCTGTCGGGTAGCCAGCAAGAGACCCAGTACTTC | CAISALSGSQQETQYF
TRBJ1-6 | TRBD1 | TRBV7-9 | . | TGTGCCAGCAGCTCCCTGGACAGGGGATATAATTCACCCCTCCACTTT | CASSSLDRGYNSPLHF
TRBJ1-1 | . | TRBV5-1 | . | TGCGCCAGCAGCGGGAGACAGAACACTGAAGCTTTCTTT | CASSGRQNTEAFF
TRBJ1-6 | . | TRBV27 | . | TGTGCCAGTTCAAAAGGGAGTGGTAATTCACCCCTCCACTTT | CASSKGSGNSPLHF
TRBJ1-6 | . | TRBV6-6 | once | TGTGCCAGCAGTCAGGACTTTTCTAAGATTTCACCCCTCCACTTT | CASSQDFSKISPLHF
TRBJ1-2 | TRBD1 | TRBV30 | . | TGTGCCTGGAGTGTTCGGGGCAGGGGGCTGGATGGCTACACCTTC | CAWSVRGRGLDGYTF
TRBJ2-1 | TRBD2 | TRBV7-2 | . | TGTGCCAGCAGCTTATCGGCTAGCGGGTTTTTGTACAATGAGCAGTTCTTC | CASSLSASGFLYNEQFF
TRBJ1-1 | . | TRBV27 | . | TGTGCCAGCAGGGCGGGGGGGCTGGGCACTGAAGCTTTCTTT | CASRAGGLGTEAFF
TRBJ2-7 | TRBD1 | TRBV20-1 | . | TGCAGTGCTAGTTTTAGCCGGGACAGGGCCTACGAGCAGTACTTC | CSASFSRDRAYEQYF
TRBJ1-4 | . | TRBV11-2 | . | TGTGCCAGCAGCTTCAATCCACATAAAAATGAAAAACTGTTTTTT | CASSFNPHKNEKLFF
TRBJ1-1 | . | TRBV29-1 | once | TGCAGCTCCTTGAGAGGAAACACTGAAGCTTTCTTT | CSSLRGNTEAFF
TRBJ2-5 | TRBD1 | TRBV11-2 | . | TGTGCCAGCAGCTTATGGGGACAGGGCGAGGAGACCCAGTACTTC | CASSLWGQGEETQYF
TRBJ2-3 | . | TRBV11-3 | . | TGTGCCAGCAGCTTAGGATTCCGGGGGACCACAGATACGCAGTATTTT | CASSLGFRGTTDTQYF
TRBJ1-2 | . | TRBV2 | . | TGTGCCAGCAGTCGATCGCAGTACGGCTACACCTTC | CASSRSQYGYTF
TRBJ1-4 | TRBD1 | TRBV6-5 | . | TGTGCCAGCACCCCGACAGGGAGTCATAAACTGTTTTTT | CASTPTGSHKLFF
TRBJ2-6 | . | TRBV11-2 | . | TGTGCCAGCGAGCCCTTGTTTGTCTCTGGGGCCAACGTCCTGACTTTC | CASEPLFVSGANVLTF
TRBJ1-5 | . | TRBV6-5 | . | TGTGCCAGCAGCCTGGGGGGGCGGAGCAATCAGCCCCAGCATTTT | CASSLGGRSNQPQHF
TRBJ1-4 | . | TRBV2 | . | TGTGCCAGCAGTGAGACAGGTCGTAATGAAAAACTGTTTTTT | CASSETGRNEKLFF
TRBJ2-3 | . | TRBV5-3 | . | TGTGCCAGAAGCTTGGTGGGCCTTGGAGATACGCAGTATTTT | CARSLVGLGDTQYF
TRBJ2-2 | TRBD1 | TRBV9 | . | TGTGCCAGCAGCGTACCTTTGGGACAGCATAACACCGGGGAGCTGTTTTTT | CASSVPLGQHNTGELFF
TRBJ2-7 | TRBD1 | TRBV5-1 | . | TGCGCCAGCAGCCCGTTGGGACAGGCCAACGAGCAGTACTTC | CASSPLGQANEQYF
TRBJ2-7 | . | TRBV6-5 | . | TGTGCCAGCTCCCCAGGGACACCATACGAGCAGTACTTC | CASSPGTPYEQYF
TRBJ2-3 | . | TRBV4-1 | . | TGCGCCAGCAGCCTGAAATTAGCAGATACGCAGTATTTT | CASSLKLADTQYF
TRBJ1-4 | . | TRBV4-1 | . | TGCGCCAGCAGCCAAACTCGGGCCCTTAGGGGTGAAAAACTGTTTTTT | CASSQTRALRGEKLFF
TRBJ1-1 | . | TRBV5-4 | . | TGTGCCAGCAGCCGGAACACTGAAGCTTTCTTT | CASSRNTEAFF
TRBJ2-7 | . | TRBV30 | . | TGTGCCTGGAGTGTTTATGGGGCAGAAAACGAGCAGTACTTC | CAWSVYGAENEQYF
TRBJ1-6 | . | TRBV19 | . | TGTGCCAGTAGTATATATCTACAGGGCGATTCACCCCTCCACTTT | CASSIYLQGDSPLHF
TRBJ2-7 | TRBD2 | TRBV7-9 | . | TGTGCCAGCAGCTTTCAGCGGGACTCCTCCTACGAGCAGTACTTC | CASSFQRDSSYEQYF
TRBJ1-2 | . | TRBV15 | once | TGTGCCACCAGCAGAGAGGGAGGAGCGGGCATCTATGGCTACACCTTC | CATSREGGAGIYGYTF
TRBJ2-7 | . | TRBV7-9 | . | TGTGCCAGCGGGCGGGCCACCTACGAGCAGTACTTC | CASGRATYEQYF
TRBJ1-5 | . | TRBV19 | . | TGTGCCAGTAGTGCTCGGGACACACGACAGCCCCAGCATTTT | CASSARDTRQPQHF
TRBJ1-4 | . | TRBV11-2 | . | TGTGCCAGCAGTCGGAACTATAATGAAAAACTGTTTTTT | CASSRNYNEKLFF
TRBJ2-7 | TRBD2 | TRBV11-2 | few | TGTGCCAGCAGCCGCGGGACTAGCGGGAGGAACTCCTACGAGCAGTACTTC | CASSRGTSGRNSYEQYF
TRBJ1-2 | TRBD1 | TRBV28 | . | TGTGCCAGCAGTCCAGGACAGGGTCGATACACCTTC | CASSPGQGRYTF
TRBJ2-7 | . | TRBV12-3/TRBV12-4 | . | TGTGCCAGCAGTTTTGGGGACAAGTTATACTTC | CASSFGDKLYF
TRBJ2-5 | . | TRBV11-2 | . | TGTGCCAGCAGCTTAACCCCAGGAACACTAGGTACCCAAGAGACCCAGTACTTC | CASSLTPGTLGTQETQYF
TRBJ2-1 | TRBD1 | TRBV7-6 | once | TGTGCCAGCAGCTTGCCAGGGGGCGATGAGCAGTTCTTC | CASSLPGGDEQFF
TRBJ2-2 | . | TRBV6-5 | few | TGTGCCAGCATTAGCGATCCCGGGGAGCTGTTTTTT | CASISDPGELFF
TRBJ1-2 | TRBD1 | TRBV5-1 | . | TGCGCCAGCAGCCTGGACAGGGGAAGGGATAGCTATGGCTACACCTTC | CASSLDRGRDSYGYTF